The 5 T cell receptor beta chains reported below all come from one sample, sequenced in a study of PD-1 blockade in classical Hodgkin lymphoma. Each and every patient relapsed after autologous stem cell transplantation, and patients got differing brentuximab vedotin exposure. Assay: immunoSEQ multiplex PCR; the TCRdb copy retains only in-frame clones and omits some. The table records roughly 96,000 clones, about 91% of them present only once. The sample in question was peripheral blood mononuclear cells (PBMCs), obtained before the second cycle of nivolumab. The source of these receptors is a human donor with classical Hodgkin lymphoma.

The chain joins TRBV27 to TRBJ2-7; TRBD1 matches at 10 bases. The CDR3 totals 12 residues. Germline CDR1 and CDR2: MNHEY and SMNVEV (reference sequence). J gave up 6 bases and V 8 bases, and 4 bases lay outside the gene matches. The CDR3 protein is CASWTGGSEQYF. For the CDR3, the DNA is TGTGCCAGCTGGACAGGGGGGTCCGAGCAGTACTTC.

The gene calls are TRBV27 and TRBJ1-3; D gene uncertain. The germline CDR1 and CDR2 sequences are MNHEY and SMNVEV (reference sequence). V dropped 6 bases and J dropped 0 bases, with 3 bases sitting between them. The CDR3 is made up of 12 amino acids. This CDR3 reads CASRGSGNTIYF. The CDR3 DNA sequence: TGTGCCAGCAGAGGCTCTGGAAACACCATATATTTT.

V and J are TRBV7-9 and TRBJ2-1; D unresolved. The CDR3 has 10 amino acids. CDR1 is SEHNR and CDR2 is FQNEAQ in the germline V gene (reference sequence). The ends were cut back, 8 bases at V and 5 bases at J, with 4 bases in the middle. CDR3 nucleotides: TGTGCCAGCGAAAACAATGAGCAGTTCTTC. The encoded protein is CASENNEQFF.

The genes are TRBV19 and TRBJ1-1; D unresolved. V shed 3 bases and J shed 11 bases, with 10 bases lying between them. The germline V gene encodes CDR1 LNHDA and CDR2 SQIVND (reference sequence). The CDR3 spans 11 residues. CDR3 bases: TGTGCCAGTAGTATCGGTTCTAGGGCTTTCTTT. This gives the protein CASSIGSRAFF.

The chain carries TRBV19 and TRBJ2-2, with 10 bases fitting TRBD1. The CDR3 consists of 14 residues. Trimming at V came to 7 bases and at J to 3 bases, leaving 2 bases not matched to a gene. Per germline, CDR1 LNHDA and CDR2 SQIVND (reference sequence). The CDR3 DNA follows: TGTGCCAGTATAGACAGGGGGCACACCGGGGAGCTGTTTTTT. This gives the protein CASIDRGHTGELFF.